This T cell receptor (beta chain) was captured by sequencing in a study of cytomegalovirus exposure and HLA in healthy donors. Measured with immunoSEQ multiplex PCR; TCRdb has only the in-frame clones, and not every one. The sample holds about 120,000 clones, 70% to 90% seen once. The V end was cut by 7 bases, the J end by 4 bases, with 17 bases between. Germline values: CDR1 MNHEY, CDR2 SVGAGI. The CDR3 has 14 amino acids. This chain joins TRBV6-5 and TRBJ2-7; the D gene is possibly TRBD2 (7 bases). Sequenced material: PBMCs. The sequence came from a woman in her 30s in good health and CMV-seronegative. The CDR3 sequence: CASTPSAGAYEQYF. In DNA form, the CDR3 reads TGTGCCAGCACTCCTTCGGCGGGGGCGTACGAGCAGTACTTC.